A single sample is the source of the 6 T cell receptor beta chains below, sequenced in a study of T cells after yellow fever vaccination. TCRdb re-derived calls from the 5' RACE reads in MiXCR, one entry per CDR3 protein. Altogether 610,000 or so distinct CDR3 sequences are present, roughly 12% being singletons, with the ten largest covering more than 12%. The specimen comprised PBMCs, sampled on the day of the yellow fever booster vaccination. The receptors originated from a young man who received the YFV17D yellow fever vaccine.

This clonotype was picked up a small number of times. The chain has TRBV7-2 and TRBJ2-6, with 7 bases aligning to TRBD1. This CDR3 has 16 residues. The V gene end was trimmed by 6 bases and the J gene end by 2 bases; junction bases not matched to a gene: 7. Germline CDR1 SGHTA, CDR2 FQGNSA. The CDR3 DNA follows: TGTGCCAGCAGTCGCTACAGGGGAACTGGGGCCAACGTCCTGACTTTC. Encoded protein: CASSRYRGTGANVLTF.

This clonotype was observed at least ten times. The J gene is TRBJ2-4, the V gene TRBV5-5; TRBD2 agrees at 10 bases. The germline V gene encodes CDR1 SGHKS and CDR2 YYEKEE (reference sequence). The ends lost 2 bases at V and 8 bases at J; junction bases unmatched: 13. The CDR3 runs 17 residues. The CDR3: CASSLVLAGTAADIQYF. DNA for the CDR3: TGTGCCAGCAGCTTAGTACTAGCGGGAACAGCGGCAGACATTCAGTACTTC.

This rearrangement joins TRBV7-2 to TRBJ2-1; TRBD2 matches at 8 bases. The CDR3 extends over 15 amino acids. V was clipped by 6 bases and J by 7 bases; unmatched bases: 11. The germline CDR1 and CDR2 sequences are SGHTA and FQGNSA. CDR3 nucleotide sequence: TGTGCCAGCAGAAAACGAGCGGGAGTAGAGAATGAGCAGTTCTTC. It encodes CASRKRAGVENEQFF.

The CDR3 region is CSASGPSSYNEQFF. The CDR3 DNA reads TGCAGTGCTAGCGGACCGAGCTCCTACAATGAGCAGTTCTTC. J is TRBJ2-1 and V is TRBV20-1; D remains ambiguous. Per germline, CDR1 DFQATT and CDR2 SNEGSKA (reference sequence). The CDR3 extends over 14 amino acids. Trimming stripped 3 bases from V and 0 bases from J, with 9 bases between.

This clonotype was seen a few times. The gene calls are TRBV7-2 and TRBJ2-1; D is possibly TRBD2 (6 bases). Trimming took off 7 bases at V and 10 bases at J, with 26 bases between the two ends. This CDR3 contains 16 residues. CDR1 is SGHTA, CDR2 FQGNSA, per germline. CDR3 protein: CASTYGAGLEEGEQFF. CDR3 DNA sequence: TGTGCCAGCACCTACGGGGCGGGGCTAGAGGAGGGAGAGCAGTTCTTC. Together with reference TRBV7-2 and TRBJ2-1, the CDR3 gives the full variable domain: GAGVSQSPSNKVTEKGKDVELRCDPISGHTALYWYRQSLGQGLEFLIYFQGNSAPDKSGLPSDRFSAERTGGSVSTLTIQRTQQEDSAVYLCASTYGAGLEEGEQFFGPGTRLTVL.

This clonotype has just a few counts. The chain employs TRBV5-6 and TRBJ1-4; 11 bases are shared with TRBD1. Germline V gene data show CDR1 as SGHDT and CDR2 as YYEEEE. Trimming took 4 bases from V and 5 from J; bases not matched to a gene: 1. The CDR3 is 14 residues long. CDR3 in amino acids: CASSGTGGNEKLFF. CDR3 DNA: TGTGCCAGCAGCGGGACAGGGGGGAATGAAAAACTGTTTTTT.